Sequencing of this T cell receptor (beta chain) was carried out in a study of cytomegalovirus exposure and HLA in healthy donors. 13 Jbeta primers and 60 Vbeta primers were used for the PCR. The table came from immunoSEQ multiplex PCR; TCRdb's copy has only in-frame clones and leaves some out. The top ten clones hold around 1.7% of a sample with a few hundred thousand clones, 60% to 80% of them seen once. V was pared by 4 bases and J by 4 bases, with 8 bases of the junction left unmatched. Germline CDR1 and CDR2: SQVTM and ANQGSEA. The CDR3 contains 14 residues. The rearrangement links TRBV29-1 to TRBJ2-3, with 7 nucleotides matching TRBD2. The sequence was collected from a man aged 18 to 29 in good health and CMV-seronegative. Sample: PBMCs. CDR3 nucleotides: TGCAGCGTTGGCGCGGGGGTAAACGCAGATACGCAGTATTTT. This encodes CSVGAGVNADTQYF.